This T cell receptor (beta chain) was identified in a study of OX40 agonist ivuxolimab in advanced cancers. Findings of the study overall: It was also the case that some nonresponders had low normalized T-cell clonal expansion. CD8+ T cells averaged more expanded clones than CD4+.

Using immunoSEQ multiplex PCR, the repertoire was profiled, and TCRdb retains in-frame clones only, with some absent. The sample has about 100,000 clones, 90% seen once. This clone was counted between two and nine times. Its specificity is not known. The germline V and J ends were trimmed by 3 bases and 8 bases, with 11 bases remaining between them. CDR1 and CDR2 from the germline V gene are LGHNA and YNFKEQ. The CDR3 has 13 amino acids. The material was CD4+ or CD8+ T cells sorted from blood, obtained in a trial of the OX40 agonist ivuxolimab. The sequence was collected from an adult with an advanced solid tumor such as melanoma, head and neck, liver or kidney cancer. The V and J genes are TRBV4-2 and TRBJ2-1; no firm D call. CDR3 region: CASSQTRLHEQFF. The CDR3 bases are TGTGCCAGCAGCCAGACCCGTTTGCATGAGCAGTTCTTC.